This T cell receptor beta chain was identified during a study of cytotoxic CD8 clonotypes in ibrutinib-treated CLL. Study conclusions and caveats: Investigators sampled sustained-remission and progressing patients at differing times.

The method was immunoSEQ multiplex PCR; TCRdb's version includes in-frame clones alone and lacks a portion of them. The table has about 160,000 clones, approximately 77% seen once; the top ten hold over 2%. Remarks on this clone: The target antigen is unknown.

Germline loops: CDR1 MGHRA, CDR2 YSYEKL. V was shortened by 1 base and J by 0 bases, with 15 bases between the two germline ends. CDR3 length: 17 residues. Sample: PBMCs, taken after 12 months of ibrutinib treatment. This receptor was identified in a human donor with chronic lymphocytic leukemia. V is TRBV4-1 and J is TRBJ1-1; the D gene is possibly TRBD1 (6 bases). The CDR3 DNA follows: TGCGCCAGCAGCCAAGGGAGGGGGGGTAAGGTGAACACTGAAGCTTTCTTT. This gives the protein CASSQGRGGKVNTEAFF.